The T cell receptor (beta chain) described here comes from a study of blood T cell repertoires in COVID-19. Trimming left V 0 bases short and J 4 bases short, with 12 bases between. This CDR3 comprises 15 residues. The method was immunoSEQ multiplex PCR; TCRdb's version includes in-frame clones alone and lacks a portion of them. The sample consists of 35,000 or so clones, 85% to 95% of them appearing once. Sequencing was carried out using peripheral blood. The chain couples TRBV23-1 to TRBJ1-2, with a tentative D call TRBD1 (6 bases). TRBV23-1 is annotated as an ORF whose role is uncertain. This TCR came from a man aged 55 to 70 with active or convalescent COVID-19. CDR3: CASSQSWHRAYGYTF. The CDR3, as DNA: TGCGCCAGCAGTCAATCGTGGCACAGGGCCTATGGCTACACCTTC.